The rows below give T cell receptor beta chains drawn from one sample of a study of response to subunit inactivated influenza vaccine. TCRdb analysed the RT-PCR reads with MiXCR anew, one entry per CDR3 protein. The repertoire holds 700,000 to 900,000 distinct CDR3 sequences, with about 20% as singletons. Sequences were derived from PBMCs from blood, sampled more than 4 days after vaccination. Receptors were obtained from a man aged 50 to 60 who received an inactivated influenza vaccine. The CDR3 runs from the conserved cysteine through the conserved F or W. A D gene is named only where the DNA matches it firmly. Clone size appears in some rows only: once, few, many, or a class for an expanded clone.

D	V	size	J	DNA	CDR3
-	TRBV29-1	-	TRBJ1-1	TGCAGCGCCCGAAGGGCACCGAACACTGAAGCTTTCTTT	CSARRAPNTEAFF
-	TRBV5-1	-	TRBJ2-1	TGCGCCAGCAGCTTGGAGGGTTTCCCAAGCAATGAGCAGTTCTTC	CASSLEGFPSNEQFF
-	TRBV20-1	-	TRBJ2-7	TGCAGTGCTAGAGATACAGCCTTTTGCGAGCAGTACTTC	CSARDTAFCEQYF
-	TRBV12-3/TRBV12-4	-	TRBJ2-7	TGTGCCAGCAGGACGACAGTGGGAGCCTACGAGCAGTACTTC	CASRTTVGAYEQYF
-	TRBV19	few	TRBJ1-4	TGTGCCAGTAGTACCGACATCACGACGAGGGAAAAACTGTTTTTT	CASSTDITTREKLFF
TRBD2	TRBV4-2	-	TRBJ2-1	TGTGCCAGCAGCAAACCCGGGACTAGGAATGAGCAGTTCTTC	CASSKPGTRNEQFF
-	TRBV12-3/TRBV12-4	-	TRBJ2-7	TGTGCCAGCAGTTTTATGCACGAGCAGTACTTC	CASSFMHEQYF
TRBD1	TRBV7-2	-	TRBJ2-1	TGTGCCAGCAGCTTAGCAGCCGGGACAGGGGCTGAGCAGTTCTTC	CASSLAAGTGAEQFF
-	TRBV12-3/TRBV12-4	-	TRBJ2-5	TGTGCCAGCAGTATTCGGGGGCCGCGGGCCCAGTACTTC	CASSIRGPRAQYF
TRBD2	TRBV20-1	-	TRBJ2-1	TGCAGTGCTAGAGATCCCAATAGCGGGAGGGCCGATGAGCAGTTCTTC	CSARDPNSGRADEQFF
-	TRBV24-1	few	TRBJ1-1	TGTGCCACCCGACCTACAGGATTGAACACTGAAGCTTTCTTT	CATRPTGLNTEAFF
-	TRBV7-8	-	TRBJ1-1	TGTGCCAGCAGCTTATACGCCGCCGGAGCTTTCTTT	CASSLYAAGAFF
-	TRBV10-1	few	TRBJ2-5	TGCGCCAGCAGTGAGTCGTTGCAAGAGACCCAGTACTTC	CASSESLQETQYF
-	TRBV29-1	few	TRBJ2-7	TGCAGCGTTGTAAAGGGGGCCTACGAGCAGTACTTC	CSVVKGAYEQYF
-	TRBV11-2	few	TRBJ2-2	TGTGCCAGCAGCTTATCCCCGGGCAGACACACCGGGGAGCTGTTTTTT	CASSLSPGRHTGELFF
TRBD2	TRBV20-1	few	TRBJ2-1	TGCAGTGCTATGGATAAACTAGCGCCGTCCTACAATGAGCAGTTCTTC	CSAMDKLAPSYNEQFF
-	TRBV27	few	TRBJ2-3	TGTGCCAGCAGTTTAGTGGGACGGGACACAGATACGCAGTATTTT	CASSLVGRDTDTQYF
-	TRBV5-1	-	TRBJ2-7	TGCGCCAGCAGCTTTGAGGGCCTTAGCTCCTACGAGCAGTACTTC	CASSFEGLSSYEQYF
-	TRBV28	many	TRBJ2-2	TGTGCCAGCAGTTTCCCATGGACGGCGAACACCGGGGAGCTGTTTTTT	CASSFPWTANTGELFF
TRBD2	TRBV7-9	-	TRBJ2-5	TGTGCCAGCAGCCCCCCGCGTCGGGGGGAGGGCGCACAGTACTTC	CASSPPRRGEGAQYF
-	TRBV7-2	-	TRBJ2-2	TGTGCCAGCAGCCGACGGACTTTGAACACCGGGGAGCTGTTTTTT	CASSRRTLNTGELFF
TRBD2	TRBV18	-	TRBJ2-1	TGTGCCAGCTCACCAACAAGAGCACTAGCGGTCTACAATGAGCAGTTCTTC	CASSPTRALAVYNEQFF
-	TRBV6-1	once	TRBJ2-1	TGTGCCAGCAGTGAAAGTCCCTCGACCTACAATGAGCAGTTCTTC	CASSESPSTYNEQFF
-	TRBV12-3/TRBV12-4	few	TRBJ1-4	TGTGCCAGCAGAAGGGATACAACTAATGAAAAACTGTTTTTT	CASRRDTTNEKLFF
-	TRBV7-9	few	TRBJ2-3	TGTGCCAGCAGCAAAGCAGGGGGGACAGATACGCAGTATTTT	CASSKAGGTDTQYF
-	TRBV29-1	-	TRBJ2-5	TGCAGCGTTGAAACCACAACTGGACAAGAGACCCAGTACTTC	CSVETTTGQETQYF